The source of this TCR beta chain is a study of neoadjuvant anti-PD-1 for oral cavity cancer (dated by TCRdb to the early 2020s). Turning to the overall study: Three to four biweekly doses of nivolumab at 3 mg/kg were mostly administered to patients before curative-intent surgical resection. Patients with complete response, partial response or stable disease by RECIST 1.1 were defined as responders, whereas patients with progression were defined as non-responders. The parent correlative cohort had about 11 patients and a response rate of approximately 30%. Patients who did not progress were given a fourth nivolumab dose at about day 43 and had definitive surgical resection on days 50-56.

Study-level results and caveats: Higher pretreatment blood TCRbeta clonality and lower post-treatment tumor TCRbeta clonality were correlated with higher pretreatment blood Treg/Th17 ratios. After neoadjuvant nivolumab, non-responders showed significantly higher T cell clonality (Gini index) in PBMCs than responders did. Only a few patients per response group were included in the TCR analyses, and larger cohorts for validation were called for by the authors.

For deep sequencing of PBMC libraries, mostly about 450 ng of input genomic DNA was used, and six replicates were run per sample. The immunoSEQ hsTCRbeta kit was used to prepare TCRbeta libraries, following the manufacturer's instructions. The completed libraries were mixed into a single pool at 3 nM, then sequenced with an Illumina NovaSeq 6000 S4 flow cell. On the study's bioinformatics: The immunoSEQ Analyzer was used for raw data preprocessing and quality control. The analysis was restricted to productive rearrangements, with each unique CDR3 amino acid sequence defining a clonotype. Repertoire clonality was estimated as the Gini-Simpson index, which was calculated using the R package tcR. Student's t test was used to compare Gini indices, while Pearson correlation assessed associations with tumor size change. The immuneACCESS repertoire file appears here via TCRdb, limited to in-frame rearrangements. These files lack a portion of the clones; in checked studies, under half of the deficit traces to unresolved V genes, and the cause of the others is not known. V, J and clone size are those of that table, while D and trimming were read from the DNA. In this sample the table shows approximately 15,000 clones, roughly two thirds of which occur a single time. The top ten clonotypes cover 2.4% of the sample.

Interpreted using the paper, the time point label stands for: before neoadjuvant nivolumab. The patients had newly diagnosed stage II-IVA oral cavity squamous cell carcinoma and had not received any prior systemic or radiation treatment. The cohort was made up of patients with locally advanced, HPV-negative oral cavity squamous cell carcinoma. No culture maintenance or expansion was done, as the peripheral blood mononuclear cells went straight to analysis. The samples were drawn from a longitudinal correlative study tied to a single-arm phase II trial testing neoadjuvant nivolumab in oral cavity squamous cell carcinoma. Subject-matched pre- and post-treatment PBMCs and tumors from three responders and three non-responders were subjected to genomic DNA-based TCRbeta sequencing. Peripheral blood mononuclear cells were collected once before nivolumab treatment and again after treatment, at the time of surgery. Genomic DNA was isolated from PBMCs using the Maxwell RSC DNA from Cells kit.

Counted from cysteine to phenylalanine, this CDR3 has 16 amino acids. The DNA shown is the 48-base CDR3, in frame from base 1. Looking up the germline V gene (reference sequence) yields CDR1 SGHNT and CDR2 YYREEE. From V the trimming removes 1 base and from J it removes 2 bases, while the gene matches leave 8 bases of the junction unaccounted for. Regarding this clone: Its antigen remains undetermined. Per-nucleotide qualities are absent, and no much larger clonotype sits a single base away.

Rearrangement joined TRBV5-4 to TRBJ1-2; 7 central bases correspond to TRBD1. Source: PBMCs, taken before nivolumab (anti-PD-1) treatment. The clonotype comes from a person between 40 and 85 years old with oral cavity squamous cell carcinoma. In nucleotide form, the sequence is TGTGCCAGCAGCTTGAAGGGGACAGCAACGAACTATGGCTACACCTTC. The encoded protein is CASSLKGTATNYGYTF.